The rows below give T cell receptor beta chains drawn from one sample of a study of blood T cell repertoires in COVID-19. TCRdb keeps only in-frame clones here, not all; method: immunoSEQ multiplex PCR. The sample carries 250,000 to 400,000 clones, around nine tenths recorded once. The sample consisted of PBMCs or T cells enriched from blood (not recorded which). The receptor set was obtained from a man aged 60 to 75 who had recovered from COVID-19. Each CDR3 is given with its conserved first and last residue. Fields, in order: clone size, J gene, V gene, D gene, CDR3 length, CDR3 DNA, CDR3 protein. D genes are given only for firm matches. The listing skips clone size in some rows; elsewhere it reads once, few, many or a size class.

-,TRBJ1-1,TRBV19,-,16,TGTGCCAGTAGTATGTCCAGGGCCCGTAGTAGCACTGAAGCTTTCTTT,CASSMSRARSSTEAFF
-,TRBJ2-6,TRBV19,TRBD1,18,TGTGCCAGTAGTATAGGGGACAGGGGGTATAGTGGGGCCAACGTCCTGACTTTC,CASSIGDRGYSGANVLTF
-,TRBJ1-5,TRBV6-1,-,17,TGTGCCAGCAGTGAGGGGGTATTAGGGGGTACCTATCAGCCCCAGCATTTT,CASSEGVLGGTYQPQHF
-,TRBJ1-1,TRBV28,TRBD1,15,TGTGCCAGCAGATTCAGGGGGCAGATGAACACTGAAGCTTTCTTT,CASRFRGQMNTEAFF
-,TRBJ2-7,TRBV7-8,-,15,TGTGCCAGCAGCTTAGGCAGGGGCCTAGGCCACGAGCAGTACTTC,CASSLGRGLGHEQYF
few,TRBJ2-3,TRBV5-4,TRBD2,16,TGTGCCAGCAGCTCCTCTCTAGCGGGGGGGGCAGATACGCAGTATTTT,CASSSSLAGGADTQYF
-,TRBJ1-2,TRBV7-2,-,13,TGTGCCAGCAGCCGGACCTCGGAGGGTGGCTACACCTTC,CASSRTSEGGYTF
-,TRBJ2-5,TRBV28,TRBD2,13,TGTGCCAGCAGCCAGACTAGCCTGGAGACCCAGTACTTC,CASSQTSLETQYF
-,TRBJ2-5,TRBV6-2/TRBV6-3,-,15,TGTGCCAGCAGTTATGGTGGAGCGGCGCAAGAGACCCAGTACTTC,CASSYGGAAQETQYF
once,TRBJ1-4,TRBV19,TRBD1,16,TGTGCCAGTAGTGCCCCCAGGGGGCGCACTAATGAAAAACTGTTTTTT,CASSAPRGRTNEKLFF
-,TRBJ2-7,TRBV18,-,15,TGTGCCAGCTCACCACCCGGAGCCCTCCCCTACGAGCAGTACTTC,CASSPPGALPYEQYF
-,TRBJ2-5,TRBV11-3,TRBD1,15,TGTGCCAGCAGCTTGACCGGGACAGGGAAAGAGACCCAGTACTTC,CASSLTGTGKETQYF
-,TRBJ2-5,TRBV4-2,TRBD2,16,TGTGCCAGCACTAGGAACGGGGGGGCGGTCCAAGAGACCCAGTACTTC,CASTRNGGAVQETQYF
-,TRBJ2-3,TRBV7-2,-,14,TGTGCCAGCAGCTATACGCAAGCTACAGATACGCAGTATTTT,CASSYTQATDTQYF
-,TRBJ1-3,TRBV19,-,14,TGTGCCAGTAGTGTCCGGGGGATTCTGAACACCATATATTTT,CASSVRGILNTIYF
-,TRBJ2-5,TRBV27,TRBD1,16,TGTGCCAGCAGTTCCACGCCGCCTCAGGGGGTGGAGACCCAGTACTTC,CASSSTPPQGVETQYF
once,TRBJ1-6,TRBV3-1/TRBV3-2,-,17,TGTGCCAGCAGCCAAGAGCTAAGCGGGGATTATAATTCACCCCTCCACTTT,CASSQELSGDYNSPLHF
-,TRBJ1-1,TRBV6-5,-,10,TGTGCCAGCAGTCTTCGGGAAGCTTTCTTT,CASSLREAFF
-,TRBJ2-1,TRBV6-5,TRBD2,15,TGTGCCAGCTCATGGACTAGCGGGAAATACAATGAGCAGTTCTTC,CASSWTSGKYNEQFF
-,TRBJ2-1,TRBV20-1,-,14,TGCAGTGCTAGTAGGCGGAGCTCCTACAATGAGCAGTTCTTC,CSASRRSSYNEQFF
-,TRBJ2-4,TRBV15,-,13,TGTGCCACCAGCACCCGGACAGAAAACATTCAGTACTTC,CATSTRTENIQYF
-,TRBJ2-3,TRBV10-3,TRBD1,20,TGTGCCATCAGTGAGACCGGATTATACTCGACAGGGGATGGCACAGATACGCAGTATTTT,CAISETGLYSTGDGTDTQYF
-,TRBJ2-6,TRBV5-1,TRBD1,19,TGCGCCAGCAGCTTAGGCCCGACAGGGGCCGCCTCTGGGGCCAACGTCCTGACTTTC,CASSLGPTGAASGANVLTF
once,TRBJ2-2,TRBV18,-,18,TGTGCCAGCTCACCACCACTCCAGGGGCATCGTAACACCGGGGAGCTGTTTTTT,CASSPPLQGHRNTGELFF
-,TRBJ2-7,TRBV7-8,-,13,TGTGCCAGCAGCTATACAGAAAACTACGAGCAGTACTTC,CASSYTENYEQYF
-,TRBJ1-2,TRBV10-3,TRBD1,17,TGTGCCATCAGGGACGGGGGACAGGGGGCCTCTAACTATGGCTACACCTTC,CAIRDGGQGASNYGYTF
-,TRBJ2-7,TRBV5-1,TRBD2,15,TGCGCCAGCAGCTTGGAATATAGCGGGAGATACGAGCAGTACTTC,CASSLEYSGRYEQYF
once,TRBJ2-1,TRBV6-4,TRBD2,15,TGTGCCAGCAGTGTCCAGCGGGAGGGCCTAGATGAGCAGTTCTTC,CASSVQREGLDEQFF
-,TRBJ1-5,TRBV15,TRBD1,14,TGTGCCACCAGGAGGGACAGGGGCAATCAGCCCCAGCATTTT,CATRRDRGNQPQHF
-,TRBJ1-6,TRBV10-1,-,14,TGCGCCAGCAGTGCGAGCTCCTATAATTCACCCCTCCACTTT,CASSASSYNSPLHF
-,TRBJ1-2,TRBV4-1,-,15,TGCGCCAGCAGCCAGCTGGGACACCGTAACTATGGCTACACCTTC,CASSQLGHRNYGYTF
-,TRBJ2-7,TRBV18,-,13,TGTGCCAGCTCACCAGGCACGCCGGGGGAGCAGTACTTC,CASSPGTPGEQYF
-,TRBJ1-1,TRBV7-8,TRBD1,16,TGTGCCAGCAGCCCTCTTTCTAGGACAGGGGGCACTGAAGCTTTCTTT,CASSPLSRTGGTEAFF
-,TRBJ2-7,TRBV5-4,TRBD1,13,TGTGCCAGCAGCCCTTACGGACAGGGGGCGATGTACTTC,CASSPYGQGAMYF
few,TRBJ1-2,TRBV19,-,14,TGTGCCAGTAGCCCTCGGACCCTCGGGAATGGCTACACCTTC,CASSPRTLGNGYTF
-,TRBJ2-7,TRBV6-2/TRBV6-3,-,15,TGTGCCAGCAGTTACATGGACAGAAGATTCTACGAGCAGTACTTC,CASSYMDRRFYEQYF
-,TRBJ1-2,TRBV19,TRBD1,12,TGTGCCAGCCGCAGGGGGAACTATGGCTACACCTTC,CASRRGNYGYTF
-,TRBJ1-1,TRBV19,TRBD1,15,TGTGCCAGTAGTGAACAGGGGAGTGGGAACACTGAAGCTTTCTTT,CASSEQGSGNTEAFF
once,TRBJ2-1,TRBV5-1,TRBD2,19,TGCGCCAGCAGCTTGGTAACTAGGGCGGGAGGGCCCTCCTACAATGAGCAGTTCTTC,CASSLVTRAGGPSYNEQFF
-,TRBJ2-7,TRBV5-4,-,14,TGTGCCAGCAGCTTGGCTGACAACGCATACGAGCAGTACTTC,CASSLADNAYEQYF
once,TRBJ1-2,TRBV4-2,-,13,TGTGCCAGCAGCCAGCTAGGGGGACATGGCTACACCTTC,CASSQLGGHGYTF
-,TRBJ2-3,TRBV18,-,17,TGTGCCAGCTCACCAACCCCCCCAGGGGTGGGCACAGATACGCAGTATTTT,CASSPTPPGVGTDTQYF
once,TRBJ2-5,TRBV14,TRBD1,13,TGTGCCAGCAGCCAAAGGGGGCCCGGGACCCAGTACTTC,CASSQRGPGTQYF
-,TRBJ2-2,TRBV19,TRBD2,15,TGTGCCAGTACCTGGCTAGCGGGATACCCCGGGGAGCTGTTTTTT,CASTWLAGYPGELFF
once,TRBJ2-5,TRBV27,TRBD1,13,TGTGCCAGCAGAAGGACAGGGAGAGAGACCCAGTACTTC,CASRRTGRETQYF
-,TRBJ1-5,TRBV7-6,-,15,TGTGCCAGCAGCCTGGACACCGATAGCAATCAGCCCCAGCATTTT,CASSLDTDSNQPQHF
few,TRBJ2-1,TRBV7-8,-,16,TGTGCCAGCAGCTTACCCCCAAGGGGCTCCTACAATGAGCAGTTCTTC,CASSLPPRGSYNEQFF
-,TRBJ2-1,TRBV2,-,16,TGTGCCAGCAGTGGAGCGCGGGCGAGCTCCTACAATGAGCAGTTCTTC,CASSGARASSYNEQFF
once,TRBJ2-7,TRBV2,-,14,TGTGCCAGCAGTGACCGTGGCAGCTCCTACGAGCAGTACTTC,CASSDRGSSYEQYF
-,TRBJ2-1,TRBV19,-,16,TGTGCCAGTAGTATAGATATAACAGGGACCTACAATGAGCAGTTCTTC,CASSIDITGTYNEQFF
few,TRBJ1-1,TRBV14,-,13,TGTGCCAGCGCTTGGGCTTTGAACACTGAAGCTTTCTTT,CASAWALNTEAFF
-,TRBJ2-5,TRBV7-9,TRBD2,13,TGTGCCACCCAACTAGCGGACCTGGGAACCCAGTACTTC,CATQLADLGTQYF
-,TRBJ2-2,TRBV24-1,TRBD1,14,TGTGCCACCAGGGGACAGGGGGCCACCGGGGAGCTGTTTTTT,CATRGQGATGELFF
-,TRBJ2-5,TRBV9,TRBD2,14,TGTGCCAGCAGCGGGATTTACGGGGGGGAGACCCAGTACTTC,CASSGIYGGETQYF
-,TRBJ1-1,TRBV30,TRBD1,13,TGTGCCAGCGACAGGGGGCGGGACACTGAAGCTTTCTTT,CASDRGRDTEAFF
-,TRBJ1-2,TRBV29-1,-,12,TGCAGCGTTGAAGACCTGACAGATGGCTACACCTTC,CSVEDLTDGYTF
-,TRBJ1-5,TRBV6-1,-,14,TGTGCCAGCAGTGAAAGCACAGTGAATCAGCCCCAGCATTTT,CASSESTVNQPQHF
-,TRBJ1-1,TRBV6-5,-,16,TGTGCCAGCAGTTACGCCTCGGGGGGGGCGGGCACTGAAGCTTTCTTT,CASSYASGGAGTEAFF
-,TRBJ1-4,TRBV5-6,TRBD1,15,TGTGCCAGCAGCTTGTTTAACAGGGGTAATGAAAAACTGTTTTTT,CASSLFNRGNEKLFF